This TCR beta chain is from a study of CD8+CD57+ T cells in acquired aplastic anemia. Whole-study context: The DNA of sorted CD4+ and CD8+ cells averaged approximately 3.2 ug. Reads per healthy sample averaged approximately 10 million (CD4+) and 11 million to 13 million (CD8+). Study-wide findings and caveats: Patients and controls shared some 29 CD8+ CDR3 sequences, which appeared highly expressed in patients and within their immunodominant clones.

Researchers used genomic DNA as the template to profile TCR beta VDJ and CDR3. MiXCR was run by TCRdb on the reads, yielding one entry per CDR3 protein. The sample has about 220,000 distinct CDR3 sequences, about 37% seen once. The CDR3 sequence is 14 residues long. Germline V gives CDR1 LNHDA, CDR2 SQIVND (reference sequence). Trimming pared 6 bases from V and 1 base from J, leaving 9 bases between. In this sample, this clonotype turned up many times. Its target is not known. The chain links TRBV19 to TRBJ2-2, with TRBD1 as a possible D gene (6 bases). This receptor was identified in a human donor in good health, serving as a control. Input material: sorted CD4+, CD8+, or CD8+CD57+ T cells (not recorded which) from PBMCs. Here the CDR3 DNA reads TGTGCCAGTAGCCTGACAGGGAACACCGGGGAGCTGTTTTTT. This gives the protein CASSLTGNTGELFF. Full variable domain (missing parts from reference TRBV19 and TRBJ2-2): DGGITQSPKYLFRKEGQNVTLSCEQNLNHDAMYWYRQDPGQGLRLIYYSQIVNDFQKGDIAEGYSVSREKKESFPLTVTSAQKNPTAFYLCASSLTGNTGELFFGEGSRLTVL.